A single sample gave rise to the 23 T cell receptor beta chains below, sequenced in a study of T cells in Graves' hyperthyroidism and ophthalmopathy. RNA transcripts provided the source from which TCR beta CDR3 regions were amplified. HTBI primers were the set used in a first-round RT-PCR of the TCR CDR3. A single record per CDR3 protein comes from TCRdb applying MiXCR to the multiplex PCR reads. Here the sample spans 350,000 to 400,000 distinct CDR3 sequences, 15% to 20% being singletons. Source material: blood. These receptors all stem from a woman under 30 with Graves' hyperthyroidism.

This clonotype has at least ten counts. The rearrangement joins TRBV12-3 or TRBV12-4 to TRBJ1-1; D unclear. The CDR3 is made up of 10 amino acids. The V end was cut by 3 bases, the J end by 8 bases, with 4 bases between. CDR3 nucleotide sequence: TGTGCCAGCAGTTTGGGCGAAGCTTTCTTT. Its translation: CASSLGEAFF.

This clonotype was detected ten times or more. At one boundary the junction diverges from the germline segment, which might be a read error. The chain employs TRBV5-1 and TRBJ2-5; TRBD1 matches at 8 bases. The CDR3 is 13 amino acids. Germline loops: CDR1 SGHRS, CDR2 YFSETQ. CDR3 region: CASSLTGEETQYF. The CDR3 DNA follows: TGTGCCAGCAGTTTGACAGGGGAAGAGACCCAGTACTTC. Variable domain in full (rest from reference TRBV5-1 and TRBJ2-5): KAGVTQTPRYLIKTRGQQVTLSCSPISGHRSVSWYQQTPGQGLQFLFEYFSETQRNKGNFPGRFSGRQFSNSRSEMNVSTLELGDSALYLCASSLTGEETQYFGPGTRLLVL.

This clonotype showed up just a few times. Germline is not matched at one junction end, which may reflect a read error. The J gene is TRBJ1-1, the V gene TRBV20-1; 10 bases agree with TRBD1. The germline gives CDR1 DFQATT, CDR2 SNEGSKA (reference sequence). This CDR3 has 15 residues. The CDR3 bases are TGCAGTGCGCCGGACAGGGGGAGAGGGAACACTGAAGCTTCCTTT. Its protein is CSAPDRGRGNTEASF.

The sample holds many counts of this clonotype. This rearrangement joins TRBV5-1 to TRBJ1-1; perhaps TRBD1 as D (5 bases). Germline CDR1 is SGHRS and CDR2 is YFSETQ. The CDR3 contains 17 residues. V was cut by 0 bases and J by 5 bases, with 20 bases left in between. In DNA, the CDR3 is TGCGCCAGCAGCTTGGATCGGACACAGACCCATGAAACTGAAGCTTTCTTT. Its protein is CASSLDRTQTHETEAFF.

This clonotype was detected ten times or more. V gene TRBV29-1 combines with J gene TRBJ2-5; D possibly matches TRBD1 or TRBD2 (6 bases each). This CDR3 has 14 residues. Trimming left V 4 bases short and J 4 bases short, with 16 bases between. Germline V CDR1 and CDR2: SQVTM, ANQGSEA. CDR3 sequence: CSVALRTGAETQYF. The CDR3, as DNA: TGCAGCGTTGCCCTCCGTACGGGGGCAGAGACCCAGTACTTC. Looking up the rest from reference TRBV29-1 and TRBJ2-5 gives the full variable domain: SAVISQKPSRDICQRGTSLTIQCQVDSQVTMMFWYRQQPGQSLTLIATANQGSEATYESGFVIDKFPISRPNLTFSTLTVSNMSPEDSSIYLCSVALRTGAETQYFGPGTRLLVL.

This clonotype was recorded many times. The chain is built from TRBV12-3 or TRBV12-4 and TRBJ1-2; the D is unclear. With 8 bases removed from V and 4 bases from J, the gap between germline ends came to 11 bases. The CDR3 loop spans 12 amino acids. The CDR3 loop reads CASEAQFYGYTF. The CDR3, as DNA: TGTGCCAGCGAGGCACAGTTCTATGGCTACACCTTC.

This clonotype was observed at least ten times. J is TRBJ2-7 and V is TRBV9, with 7 nucleotides matching TRBD2. Germline trimming cut 0 bases from V and 3 bases from J; bases unmatched to any gene: 3. Looked up from germline, CDR1 is SGDLS and CDR2 is YYNGEE. The CDR3 loop spans 14 amino acids. This CDR3 reads CASSVEGGDYEQYF. In DNA, the CDR3 is TGTGCCAGCAGCGTAGAGGGAGGGGACTACGAGCAGTACTTC.

This clonotype was detected many times. The chain is built from TRBV24-1 and TRBJ1-5, with 10 bases identical to TRBD1. Germline CDR1 and CDR2: KGHDR and SFDVKD. This CDR3 contains 16 residues. Trimming removed 4 bases from V and 4 bases from J; junction bases left unmatched: 6. CDR3 bases: TGTGCCACCAGTGAATTTGACAGGGGGCAAAATCAGCCCCAGCATTTT. Translation: CATSEFDRGQNQPQHF.

This clonotype was counted ten times or more. The rearrangement links TRBV18 to TRBJ2-7, with D hard to call. V lost 3 bases, J lost 5 bases, and 17 bases lay in between. Germline V lookup: CDR1 KGHSH, CDR2 LQKENI. The CDR3 covers 15 residues. The CDR3 sequence is CASSPRPPKGDEQYF. In nucleotides, the CDR3 is TGTGCCAGCTCACCTCGTCCCCCAAAGGGTGACGAGCAGTACTTC.

This clonotype has at least ten counts. V and J are TRBV6-5 and TRBJ1-2, with TRBD1 as a possible D gene (5 bases). Trimming took off 7 bases at V and 0 bases at J, with 12 bases between the two ends. Germline V gene sequence: CDR1 MNHEY, CDR2 SVGAGI. The CDR3 sequence is 14 residues long. For the CDR3, the DNA is TGTGCCAGCACCCCGACAGAAGCTAACTATGGCTACACCTTC. Translation: CASTPTEANYGYTF.

This clonotype came up a few times. Given a much more abundant clone one base away, this may be a read error. The chain joins TRBV9 to TRBJ1-1; D remains unclear. Germline values: CDR1 SGDLS, CDR2 YYNGEE. The length of the CDR3 is 12 residues. In DNA form, the CDR3 reads TGTGCCAGCAGTCTAGAGGGCACTGAAGCTTCCTTT. Its translation is CASSLEGTEASF.

This clonotype has at least ten counts. This chain connects TRBV10-3 to TRBJ2-5, with TRBD2 matching 7 bases. CDR3 size: 13 residues. CDR1 and CDR2 (germline): ENHRY, SYGVKD. The junction had 9 bases not matched to a gene; V was cut back by 9 bases and J by 5 bases. As DNA, the CDR3 is TGTGCCATTAGCAGCGGGGAGCGCGAGACCCAGTACTTC. Its translation is CAISSGERETQYF.

In its sample, this clonotype was seen many times. The chain has TRBV20-1 and TRBJ1-2, with 7 bases aligning to TRBD1. The J segment lost 5 bases and the V segment lost 6 bases, leaving 9 bases of the junction unmatched. From germline, CDR1 is DFQATT and CDR2 SNEGSKA (reference sequence). This CDR3 region has 13 residues. CDR3 nucleotides: TGCAGTGCCGCCGACAGGGAGGGGTATGGCTACACCTTC. Its protein is CSAADREGYGYTF.

In its sample, this clonotype was seen once. The CDR3 DNA follows: TGTGCCAGTAGTGGCGGACGACTCTACGAGCAGTACTTC. Its translation: CASSGGRLYEQYF. The chain couples TRBV19 to TRBJ2-7; D gene uncertain. V lost 5 bases and J 3 bases, leaving 11 bases between the germline ends. The germline V gene encodes CDR1 LNHDA and CDR2 SQIVND (reference sequence). The CDR3 loop spans 13 amino acids.

This clonotype was observed at least ten times. The rearrangement joins TRBV20-1 to TRBJ1-1; 9 positions agree with TRBD1. The J segment lost 1 base and the V segment lost 1 base, leaving 1 base of the junction unmatched. CDR1 is DFQATT, CDR2 SNEGSKA, per germline (reference sequence). The CDR3 sequence is 14 residues long. This CDR3 is CSARATGGNTEAFF. CDR3 sequence (DNA): TGCAGTGCTAGAGCGACAGGGGGGAACACTGAAGCTTTCTTT.

This clonotype was detected many times. V and J are TRBV20-1 and TRBJ1-1; D perhaps matches TRBD1 (5 bases). The CDR3 is made up of 14 amino acids. Trimming shortened V by 1 base and J by 1 base, and 10 bases separated the two germline ends. Germline V gene data show CDR1 as DFQATT and CDR2 as SNEGSKA (reference sequence). This CDR3 reads CSARAGGTNTEAFF. CDR3 DNA: TGCAGTGCTAGAGCGGGGGGGACGAACACTGAAGCTTTCTTT.

This clonotype has a count of ten or more. The CDR3 does not end in the conserved phenylalanine or tryptophan, so this is likely a read error. The chain recombines TRBV20-1 with TRBJ2-5, with 8 bases aligning to TRBD2. The V segment lost 2 bases and the J segment 0 bases; nucleotides outside the gene matches: 5. CDR3 length: 15 residues. Germline V CDR1 and CDR2: DFQATT, SNEGSKA (reference sequence). The CDR3 region has the DNA TGCAGTGCTAGAACGCCTAGCGGGTACCAAGAGACCCAGTACCTC. Translated, it gives CSARTPSGYQETQYL.

The chain carries TRBV2 and TRBJ2-5; 14 nucleotides align to TRBD2. Unmatched junction bases numbered 5, after V lost 9 bases and J lost 5 bases. The CDR3 contains 14 residues. Germline loops: CDR1 SNHLY, CDR2 FYNNEI. This CDR3 is CASETSGGAETQYF. The CDR3 region has the DNA TGTGCCAGTGAGACTAGCGGGGGGGCCGAGACCCAGTACTTC.

The rearrangement links TRBV30 to TRBJ2-7; D might be TRBD1 or TRBD2, each matching 5 bases. The germline V gene has CDR1 GTSNPN and CDR2 SVGIG (reference sequence). The CDR3 runs to 12 residues. Trimming took off 3 bases at V and 7 bases at J, with 13 bases between the two ends. The CDR3 region has the DNA TGTGCCTGGAGCAACCGGGGCCGGGAGCAGTACTTC. Translation: CAWSNRGREQYF.

Only one count was recorded for this clonotype. V gene TRBV6-1 combines with J gene TRBJ2-7, with unresolved D. The CDR3 contains 13 residues. The V end was cut by 6 bases, the J end by 3 bases, with 12 bases between. The germline V gene encodes CDR1 MNHNS and CDR2 SASEGT. CDR3 DNA: TGTGCCAGCAGGAGTTCCCCGGGCTACGAGCAGTACTTC. Protein product: CASRSSPGYEQYF.

This clonotype has a count of ten or more. One junction end does not reproduce the germline sequence, and a read error may be involved. The chain couples TRBV6-1 to TRBJ2-5; no definite D call. This CDR3 has 14 amino acids. In germline, CDR1 is MNHNS, CDR2 SASEGT. The CDR3 here is CANSQNRFQETQYF. CDR3 bases: TGTGCCAACAGTCAGAACAGATTTCAAGAGACCCAGTACTTC.

This chain connects TRBV4-2 to TRBJ2-3, with D possibly being TRBD1 or TRBD2 (7 bases each). CDR1 is LGHNA, CDR2 YNFKEQ, per germline. This CDR3 contains 16 residues. V dropped 4 bases and J dropped 6 bases, with 20 bases sitting between them. This CDR3 reads CASSRARTQGGDTQYF. Written as DNA, the CDR3 is TGTGCCAGCAGCCGGGCTCGGACCCAGGGGGGGGATACGCAGTATTTT.

This clonotype came up many times. The gene calls are TRBV3-1 and TRBJ1-2; 9 bases line up with TRBD1. J gave up 8 bases and V 1 base, and 8 bases lay outside the gene matches. CDR1 and CDR2 from the germline V gene are LGHDT and YNNKEL (reference sequence). The CDR3 extends over 15 amino acids. This chain's CDR3 is CASSQAGTGIRGYTF. The CDR3 region has the DNA TGTGCCAGCAGCCAAGCAGGGACAGGGATTCGGGGCTACACCTTC.